These 19 T cell receptor beta chains originate from one sample sequenced in a study of T cell repertoires in cytomegalovirus infection. TCRdb used MiXCR to reprocess the reads, holding one entry per CDR3 protein. This table holds 350,000 to 550,000 distinct CDR3 sequences, approximately 33% found once. Sequencing used PBMCs. The receptors here all came from a human donor in good health (CMV status not recorded). Some clones in this sample may be carry-over from other donors' samples.

As to this clonotype: An end of the junction differs from the germline gene, which may be a read error. CDR3 residues: CASSSTGNEPYF. In nucleotides, the CDR3 is TGTGCCAGCAGCTCCACAGGGAACGAGCCGTACTTC. V gene TRBV6-2 or TRBV6-3 combines with J gene TRBJ2-7; D is perhaps TRBD1 (6 bases). The CDR3 is 12 amino acids. Germline V gene sequence: CDR1 MNHEY, CDR2 SVGEGT.

This clonotype was counted only a few times. The J gene is TRBJ2-2, the V gene TRBV4-3; tentatively, D is TRBD2 (7 bases). This CDR3 spans 15 amino acids. Between the trimmed V and J ends, which lost 0 bases and 6 bases, there was a span of 11 bases. Germline values: CDR1 LGHNA, CDR2 YSLEER. CDR3 DNA sequence: TGCGCCAGCAGCCAAGAGAAGGGGGGGGCCGGGGAGCTGTTTTTT. Its protein is CASSQEKGGAGELFF.

The chain has TRBV6-6 and TRBJ2-5; D may be TRBD1 or TRBD2 (5 bases each). The length of the CDR3 is 13 residues. Germline values: CDR1 MNHNY, CDR2 SVGAGI (reference sequence). V dropped 2 bases and J dropped 4 bases, with 8 bases sitting between them. This CDR3 is CASSYGTRETQYF. The CDR3 nucleotides read TGTGCCAGCAGTTACGGGACGAGAGAGACCCAGTACTTC.

This clonotype was picked up a small number of times. V is TRBV12-3 or TRBV12-4 and J is TRBJ1-5; tentatively, D is TRBD1 (6 bases). Between the trimmed V and J ends, which lost 1 base and 1 base, there was a span of 11 bases. The CDR3 runs 16 residues. CDR3 in amino acids: CASSLGGGPSNQPQHF. The CDR3, as DNA: TGTGCCAGCAGTTTAGGCGGGGGGCCCAGCAATCAGCCCCAGCATTTT.

CDR3 amino acids: CASSTPGDRKLYGYTF. The CDR3 DNA reads as TGTGCCAGTAGTACCCCCGGGGACAGGAAGCTCTATGGCTACACCTTC. V usage is TRBV19 and J usage is TRBJ1-2, with 8 bases lining up with TRBD1. This CDR3 region has 16 residues. V shed 4 bases and J 4 bases; nucleotides not matched to a gene: 11. Germline CDR1 is LNHDA and CDR2 is SQIVND (reference sequence). Drawing the rest from reference TRBV19 and TRBJ1-2, the complete variable domain is DGGITQSPKYLFRKEGQNVTLSCEQNLNHDAMYWYRQDPGQGLRLIYYSQIVNDFQKGDIAEGYSVSREKKESFPLTVTSAQKNPTAFYLCASSTPGDRKLYGYTFGSGTRLTVV.

This clonotype was picked up a small number of times. This chain links TRBV10-3 with TRBJ2-7, with 7 nucleotides matching TRBD1. J lost 2 bases, V lost 5 bases, and 12 bases had no gene match. The V gene's germline CDR1 is ENHRY and CDR2 SYGVKD. This CDR3 region has 16 residues. This CDR3 is CAISPQDGTAAYEQYF. The DNA for the CDR3 is TGTGCCATCAGTCCCCAGGACGGGACAGCCGCCTACGAGCAGTACTTC.

This clonotype occurred many times. The chain links TRBV7-2 to TRBJ2-7; 7 bases map to TRBD1. The V gene end was trimmed by 2 bases and the J gene end by 0 bases; junction bases not matched to a gene: 13. This CDR3 has 18 amino acids. Germline CDR1 SGHTA, CDR2 FQGNSA. CDR3 residues: CASSLSTGMSQSSYEQYF. The CDR3 nucleotides read TGTGCCAGCAGCTTATCGACAGGGATGTCCCAGAGCTCCTACGAGCAGTACTTC.

The genes are TRBV7-9 and TRBJ1-3, with 8 bases fitting TRBD1. The length of the CDR3 is 15 residues. V shed 3 bases and J 4 bases; nucleotides not matched to a gene: 5. Per the germline V gene, CDR1 is SEHNR and CDR2 is FQNEAQ (reference sequence). Written as DNA, the CDR3 is TGTGCCAGCAGCTTCGGGACAGGCAGGGGAAACACCATATATTTT. Protein sequence: CASSFGTGRGNTIYF.

This clonotype was observed at least ten times. In nucleotides, the CDR3 is TGTGCCAGCAGCTTAGCGTGGCGGGACAGGGTTATGTCACCCCTCCACTTT. Protein sequence: CASSLAWRDRVMSPLHF. The chain uses TRBV7-2 and TRBJ1-6; TRBD1 aligns across 9 bases. This CDR3 comprises 17 residues. Trimming removed 0 bases from V and 10 bases from J; junction bases left unmatched: 10. Germline values: CDR1 SGHTA, CDR2 FQGNSA.

This clonotype was picked up many times. The CDR3 nucleotides are TGTGCCAGCAGCTCTAGGGGCGGACAGGGGGGGTACGAGCAGTACTTC. Translation gives CASSSRGGQGGYEQYF. The chain is built from TRBV7-8 and TRBJ2-7; 10 bases match TRBD1. With 4 bases clipped from V and 4 bases from J, the junction kept 10 bases outside the gene matches. The CDR3 is made up of 16 amino acids. The germline gives CDR1 SGHVS, CDR2 FQNEAQ.

This clonotype has a handful of counts. The chain carries TRBV7-6 and TRBJ1-1, with TRBD1 matching over 7 bases. The germline V gene has CDR1 SGHVS and CDR2 FNYEAQ. Losses at the gene ends were 5 bases for V and 0 bases for J; bases not matched to a gene: 6. The CDR3 contains 15 residues. The CDR3 region has the DNA TGTGCCAGCAGCCGTACGGGACAGTTGAACACTGAAGCTTTCTTT. Amino acid sequence: CASSRTGQLNTEAFF.

There are many counts of this clonotype. The DNA for the CDR3 is TGTGCCAGCAGCTATCCACAGGGGACTAACTATGGCTACACCTTC. It is translated as CASSYPQGTNYGYTF. J is TRBJ1-2 and V is TRBV7-2; 7 bases fit TRBD1. V lost 4 bases, J lost 0 bases, and 5 bases stayed unmatched. The CDR3 covers 15 residues. From germline, CDR1 is SGHTA and CDR2 FQGNSA.

The chain couples TRBV24-1 to TRBJ1-5; 7 nucleotides agree with TRBD1. Germline CDR1 is KGHDR and CDR2 is SFDVKD. V trimming: 9 bases; J trimming: 4 bases; junction bases outside the gene matches: 8. The CDR3 covers 14 residues. The chain's CDR3 is CATGTGAWNQPQHF. CDR3 DNA: TGTGCCACCGGTACAGGGGCCTGGAATCAGCCCCAGCATTTT.

The chain uses TRBV5-4 and TRBJ1-2; D is ambiguous. V was trimmed by 0 bases and J by 4 bases, leaving 13 bases between them. The CDR3 totals 15 residues. The germline CDR1 and CDR2 sequences are SGHNT and YYREEE (reference sequence). The CDR3 DNA sequence: TGTGCCAGCAGCTTGGCGCCCTCCTCAAGCTATGGCTACACCTTC. Encoded protein: CASSLAPSSSYGYTF.

Only a few counts were recorded for this clonotype. The chain recombines TRBV11-2 with TRBJ1-6, with 7 bases lining up with TRBD1. This CDR3 contains 16 residues. CDR1 is SGHAT, CDR2 FQNNGV, per germline. V lost 6 bases and J lost 7; bases outside the gene matches: 12. The CDR3 sequence is CASRTGRGQANSPLHF. The DNA for the CDR3 is TGTGCCAGCAGGACTGGAAGAGGACAGGCAAATTCACCCCTCCACTTT. Variable domain in full (rest from reference TRBV11-2 and TRBJ1-6): EAGVAQSPRYKIIEKRQSVAFWCNPISGHATLYWYQQILGQGPKLLIQFQNNGVVDDSQLPKDRFSAERLKGVDSTLKIQPAKLEDSAVYLCASRTGRGQANSPLHFGNGTRLTVT.

The rearrangement joins TRBV4-1 to TRBJ1-1, with D perhaps matching TRBD1 (5 bases). The CDR3 is 13 residues long. Germline values: CDR1 MGHRA, CDR2 YSYEKL. The ends were cut back, 0 bases at V and 5 bases at J, with 7 bases in the middle. The CDR3 DNA reads as TGCGCCAGCAGCCAAGAGGGGCGGACTGAAGCTTTCTTT. It specifies CASSQEGRTEAFF.

The chain links TRBV7-2 to TRBJ1-5; the match to TRBD1 covers 9 bases. V was clipped by 2 bases and J by 6 bases; unmatched bases: 17. The germline V gene has CDR1 SGHTA and CDR2 FQGNSA. CDR3 length equals 19 residues. CDR3 protein: CASSLLFPSGTGGFQPQHF. The CDR3 DNA reads TGTGCCAGCAGCTTACTATTTCCCTCGGGTACAGGGGGCTTTCAGCCCCAGCATTTT.

This clonotype was detected once. Germline and junction disagree at one end, which may indicate a read error. This rearrangement joins TRBV7-8 to TRBJ2-2; 7 nucleotides align to TRBD1. The CDR3 sequence is 17 residues long. CDR1 SGHVS and CDR2 FQNEAQ come from the germline V gene. Here the CDR3 DNA reads TGTGCCAGCAGCTTAGGTGGGGGCGACAGGGTCACCGGGGAGCTGTGTTTT. This gives the protein CASSLGGGDRVTGELCF.

The chain recombines TRBV12-3 or TRBV12-4 with TRBJ1-1; 8 bases match TRBD1. The CDR3 contains 16 residues. V lost 6 bases, J lost 2 bases, and 11 bases stayed unmatched. This chain's CDR3 is CASRLKQGGQNTEAFF. DNA for the CDR3: TGTGCCAGCAGGCTCAAACAGGGGGGTCAAAACACTGAAGCTTTCTTT.